Listed here is a single T cell receptor beta chain. Its cognate antigen has yet to be identified. Base qualities were left out, and no much larger clone turns up one base away. This specimen comes from a study of T cell clones after liver transplantation (dated by TCRdb to about 2019). At the level of the whole study: The samples were obtained from ITN030ST, a randomized trial that attempted immunosuppression withdrawal within 2 years after liver transplantation. Donor-reactive T cell clones were identified by TCRbeta sequencing following a pre-transplant mixed lymphocyte reaction and were subsequently tracked in post-transplant blood. As an antigen-independent comparator for the donor-reactive sequences, third party-reactive TCRbeta sequences from pre-transplant MLRs were identified as well. Three of the eight recipients were HCV-positive; the others were transplanted for non-autoimmune, non-viral indications. The subjects received no induction therapy and were kept on standard immunosuppression until randomization at 12-24 months post-transplant. Tolerance meant complete immunosuppression withdrawal for at least one year without liver enzymes rising beyond twice the upper limit of normal. Blood samples were taken pre-transplant, pre-randomization before withdrawal, and post-randomization after full withdrawal or failed withdrawal. Of the 8 liver transplant recipients making up the studied cohort, 3 were classified as tolerant and 5 as non-tolerant.

CDR1 and CDR2 are drawn from the germline V gene: SGDLS, YYNGEE. The CDR3, from cysteine to phenylalanine, totals 17 residues. Only the CDR3 part of the read is kept: 51 bases, read in frame from the first base. V and J are trimmed by 0 bases and 5 bases, and the gene matches miss 11 bases of the junction. The research as a whole found: Since no allograft tissue specimens were available, donor-reactive T cells may have migrated into the graft instead of being deleted. In two subjects, low numbers of available donor cells limited the measurable donor-reactive repertoire. The decline in donor-reactive sequences exceeded the decline in third party-reactive sequences, suggesting partial antigen-specific deletion that was unrelated to withdrawal success. Because of small, heterogeneous patient numbers and non-standardized post-transplant time points, the conclusions were only preliminary. Once repertoire turnover was taken into account, donor-reactive detection showed a significant reduction for CD4 in 7 of 8 subjects and for CD8 in 8 of 8. In most of the 8 subjects, regardless of tolerance or HCV status, circulating donor-reactive CD4 TCRbeta sequences dropped significantly post-transplant.

The sample's time point label is to be understood as: pre-transplant. Unstimulated PBMCs, after thawing, were stained for CD3, CD4 and CD8 and then FACS-sorted into CD3+CD4+ and CD3+CD8+ populations. All 8 studied subjects were randomized to withdrawal of immunosuppression. The Qiagen DNeasy Blood and Tissue Kit was used for isolation of genomic DNA. Using immunoSEQ, frozen genomic DNA was subjected to high-throughput TCRbeta CDR3 sequencing, a process that included PCR amplification, mapping, bias correction and internal controls. The authors' pipeline ran thus. Productive rearrangements were retained, and unique TCRbeta sequences were defined by the CDR3 nucleotide sequence together with the V and J gene. Donor-reactive sequences required at least 5-fold expansion in CFSE-low cells versus unstimulated pre-transplant cells and at least 0.01% frequency. Per-subject minimum frequency thresholds, based on the lowest-template unstimulated sample, ensured at least 90% detection power. Repertoire turnover was measured by Jensen-Shannon divergence between the top 1000 TCRbeta sequences post- and pre-transplant. Changes in detection of donor-reactive sequences were assessed with two-sided Fisher's exact tests. TCRdb holds this immuneACCESS table with in-frame rearrangements only. Some clones are missing; in checked studies, unresolved V genes explain under half, and the rest has no known cause. Clonal size and the V and J genes are those of that table, whereas D and trimming came from the DNA. This sample is represented by 95,000 to 110,000 clones; around four fifths of them were singletons. The top ten clonotypes cover approximately 0.93% of the sample.

This receptor was identified in a human donor who received a liver transplant. This chain joins TRBV9 to TRBJ2-5; 9 central nucleotides agree with TRBD2. The sample was CD4+ T cells from blood, taken before liver transplant. The DNA sequence is TGTGCCAGCAGCGTAGATGAAGCGGGAGGCGTCCGGGAGACCCAGTACTTC. It is translated as CASSVDEAGGVRETQYF.